Shown below are 32 T cell receptor beta chains from a single sample sequenced in a study of CD8 T cells in Susac syndrome. Random hexamers were used to reverse transcribe the RNA input (roughly 0.5 to 1 ug). One entry per CDR3 protein results from TCRdb running MiXCR on the immunoSEQ multiplex PCR reads. Among approximately 210,000 distinct CDR3 sequences listed, about 95% were seen once. The sequencing sample was made of CD4+ T cells from PBMCs. The source is a human donor with multiple sclerosis.

The V and J genes are TRBV30 and TRBJ2-3, with TRBD1 identical over 10 bases. CDR3 length: 15 amino acids. Trimming removed 5 bases from V and 2 bases from J; junction bases left unmatched: 7. Germline values: CDR1 GTSNPN, CDR2 SVGIG (reference sequence). The DNA for the CDR3 is TGTGCCTGGCGCGTAGGACAGGGGGTCACAGATACGCAGTATTTT. Protein: CAWRVGQGVTDTQYF.

The chain is built from TRBV12-3 or TRBV12-4 and TRBJ2-3; D may be TRBD2 (5 bases). The V and J ends lost 11 bases and 1 base respectively, with 16 bases between them. The CDR3 consists of 14 residues. The CDR3 DNA follows: TGTGCCGTGGGAGAGTTGAGAGGCACAGATACGCAGTATTTT. Protein: CAVGELRGTDTQYF.

The genes are TRBV27 and TRBJ2-5; D might be TRBD1 or TRBD2, each matching 5 bases. Trimming left V 5 bases short and J 5 bases short, with 15 bases between. Germline CDR1 and CDR2: MNHEY and SMNVEV (reference sequence). This CDR3 has 14 residues. This chain's CDR3 is CASSLRGTAETQYF. The CDR3 nucleotides are TGTGCCAGCAGTCTCAGAGGGACGGCGGAGACCCAGTACTTC.

This rearrangement joins TRBV11-2 to TRBJ2-7, with D perhaps TRBD2 (5 bases). Trimming removed 0 bases from V and 1 base from J, with 10 bases in between. This CDR3 has 15 amino acids. The germline V gene has CDR1 SGHAT and CDR2 FQNNGV. The DNA of the CDR3 is TGTGCCAGCAGCTTAGATCGTCCGGGGTCCTACGAGCAGTACTTC. It codes for CASSLDRPGSYEQYF.

The chain has TRBV18 and TRBJ2-7, with D hard to call. The CDR3 is 11 residues long. Germline-derived CDR1 and CDR2 are KGHSH and LQKENI. Deletions cut 3 bases from V and 5 bases from J, with 5 bases between. The DNA of the CDR3 is TGTGCCAGCTCACCCGCGGACGAGCAGTACTTC. Protein: CASSPADEQYF.

The V gene is TRBV30, the J gene TRBJ2-1; 8 positions match TRBD2. CDR3 length equals 14 residues. Germline assignment: CDR1 GTSNPN and CDR2 SVGIG (reference sequence). V dropped 4 bases and J dropped 4; count of bases not matched to a gene: 6. The CDR3 nucleotides are TGTGCCTGGACGGGTAGCGGGATATACAATGAGCAGTTCTTC. Translation gives CAWTGSGIYNEQFF.

This chain joins TRBV29-1 and TRBJ2-3, with D possibly being TRBD1 or TRBD2 (5 bases each). Trimming stripped 5 bases from V and 4 bases from J, with 13 bases between. The CDR3 runs to 13 residues. Germline CDR1 reads SQVTM; CDR2 reads ANQGSEA. The CDR3 here is CSVHGALPDTQYF. Here the CDR3 DNA reads TGCAGCGTTCACGGGGCCCTGCCAGATACGCAGTATTTT.

The V gene is TRBV2, the J gene TRBJ2-7; TRBD1 is a possible D gene (5 bases). The CDR3 is 14 amino acids. V was cut by 3 bases and J by 1 base, with 10 bases left in between. CDR1 SNHLY and CDR2 FYNNEI come from the germline V gene. The CDR3: CASSEAGWSYEQYF. In nucleotides, the CDR3 is TGTGCCAGCAGTGAGGCAGGGTGGTCCTACGAGCAGTACTTC.

V gene TRBV3-1 combines with J gene TRBJ2-5; unclear D gene. V shed 0 bases and J shed 4 bases, with 6 bases lying between them. This CDR3 has 13 amino acids. Germline V gives CDR1 LGHDT, CDR2 YNNKEL (reference sequence). CDR3 protein: CASSQDRAETQYF. The CDR3 bases are TGTGCCAGCAGCCAAGATAGGGCAGAGACCCAGTACTTC.

This clonotype was detected only a few times. The V call is TRBV9, the J call TRBJ2-1; 11 bases fit TRBD2. V dropped 3 bases and J dropped 6; count of bases not matched to a gene: 5. CDR3 length: 15 amino acids. Per germline, CDR1 SGDLS and CDR2 YYNGEE. The CDR3 region has the DNA TGTGCCAGCAGCGCCACTAGCGGGAGCGGCAATGAGCAGTTCTTC. Protein sequence: CASSATSGSGNEQFF.

CDR3 loop: CAISAGSTDTQYF. The CDR3 nucleotides are TGTGCCATCAGCGCGGGGAGCACAGATACGCAGTATTTT. V is TRBV10-3 and J is TRBJ2-3, with D perhaps TRBD2 (6 bases). V shed 6 bases and J shed 0 bases, with 7 bases lying between them. The CDR3 loop spans 13 amino acids. Germline CDR1 is ENHRY and CDR2 is SYGVKD.

This clonotype is a singleton in its sample. The rearrangement uses TRBV6-5 and TRBJ1-5; 8 positions agree with TRBD1. The CDR3 contains 17 residues. CDR1 and CDR2 from the germline V gene are MNHEY and SVGAGI. V dropped 2 bases and J dropped 7; count of bases not matched to a gene: 13. This chain's CDR3 is CASSYRTRGQVGQPQHF. DNA for the CDR3: TGTGCCAGCAGTTACCGGACGCGGGGACAGGTGGGCCAGCCCCAGCATTTT.

V and J are TRBV29-1 and TRBJ2-2; D uncertain. Germline CDR1 SQVTM, CDR2 ANQGSEA. The CDR3 is 11 amino acids. Trimming removed 5 bases from V and 4 bases from J, with 5 bases in between. This CDR3 is CSVQRTGELFF. The CDR3 region has the DNA TGCAGCGTTCAGCGCACCGGGGAGCTGTTTTTT.

The rearrangement joins TRBV30 to TRBJ2-3, with D tentatively TRBD2 (6 bases). CDR3 length: 12 amino acids. V gave up 0 bases and J gave up 12 bases, with 13 bases separating them. Germline CDR1 reads GTSNPN; CDR2 reads SVGIG (reference sequence). The CDR3 region is CAWSVGLARQYF. CDR3 in DNA: TGTGCCTGGAGTGTGGGGCTAGCGCGCCAGTATTTT.

CDR3 residues: CASSLGGSGTDTQYF. Written as DNA, the CDR3 is TGTGCCAGCAGTTTAGGCGGGAGTGGCACAGATACGCAGTATTTT. This sequence joins TRBV12-3 or TRBV12-4 and TRBJ2-3; 7 bases are a match to TRBD2. Unmatched junction bases numbered 2, after V lost 1 base and J lost 1 base. CDR3 length: 15 amino acids.

The V call is TRBV2, the J call TRBJ1-5; D call uncertain. Germline V lookup: CDR1 SNHLY, CDR2 FYNNEI. CDR3 length equals 16 residues. With 6 bases removed from V and 4 bases from J, the gap between germline ends came to 19 bases. The CDR3, as DNA: TGTGCCAGCAGGGCGGTCGCGGTCCTGGGGAATCAGCCCCAGCATTTT. Its translation is CASRAVAVLGNQPQHF.

This sequence joins TRBV23-1 and TRBJ2-3; TRBD2 is a possible D gene (5 bases). TRBV23-1 is filed as an ORF, its function uncertain. This CDR3 is built from 15 residues. Between the trimmed V and J ends, which lost 8 bases and 1 base, there was a span of 16 bases. CDR3 in DNA: TGCGCCAGCTCAACCGGGGAACTCGGCACAGATACGCAGTATTTT. It codes for CASSTGELGTDTQYF.

This chain links TRBV7-8 with TRBJ1-1; D not certain. Germline-derived CDR1 and CDR2 are SGHVS and FQNEAQ. Trimming took 1 base from V and 1 from J, leaving 10 bases between them. This CDR3 has 15 residues. CDR3 protein: CASSLVPGSNTEAFF. The CDR3 DNA sequence: TGTGCCAGCAGCTTAGTGCCAGGATCGAACACTGAAGCTTTCTTT.

The CDR3 spells CASSVGEGASYEQYF. In nucleotides, the CDR3 is TGTGCCAGCAGCGTAGGAGAGGGCGCCTCCTACGAGCAGTACTTC. J is TRBJ2-7 and V is TRBV9, with D perhaps TRBD2 (5 bases). Trimming stripped 0 bases from V and 0 bases from J, with 10 bases between. This CDR3 region has 15 residues. Looked up from germline, CDR1 is SGDLS and CDR2 is YYNGEE.

V usage is TRBV29-1 and J usage is TRBJ2-6; D may be TRBD1 (6 bases). V gave up 3 bases and J gave up 2 bases, with 14 bases separating them. Looked up from germline, CDR1 is SQVTM and CDR2 is ANQGSEA. This CDR3 comprises 16 residues. CDR3 in amino acids: CSVEDSRTPGANVLTF. CDR3 nucleotides: TGCAGCGTTGAGGACAGCAGGACCCCTGGGGCCAACGTCCTGACTTTC. The full variable domain, with the rest looked up from reference TRBV29-1 and TRBJ2-6, is SAVISQKPSRDICQRGTSLTIQCQVDSQVTMMFWYRQQPGQSLTLIATANQGSEATYESGFVIDKFPISRPNLTFSTLTVSNMSPEDSSIYLCSVEDSRTPGANVLTFGAGSRLTVL.

V is TRBV2 and J is TRBJ2-2, with D tentatively TRBD1 (5 bases). CDR1 is SNHLY and CDR2 is FYNNEI in the germline V gene. The CDR3 is 13 residues long. Trimming removed 6 bases from V and 6 bases from J, with 11 bases in between. Here the CDR3 DNA reads TGTGCCAGCAGCCGAGACAGCCCCGGGGAGCTGTTTTTT. It is translated as CASSRDSPGELFF.

This chain uses TRBV6-5 with TRBJ2-3; no reliable D call. Trimming left V 0 bases short and J 4 bases short, with 5 bases between. Per germline, CDR1 MNHEY and CDR2 SVGAGI. The CDR3 spans 13 residues. The CDR3 region is CASSYSYADTQYF. CDR3 DNA: TGTGCCAGCAGTTACTCGTATGCAGATACGCAGTATTTT.

J is TRBJ2-3 and V is TRBV6-1; 7 bases fit TRBD2. The V segment lost 6 bases and the J segment 0 bases; nucleotides outside the gene matches: 12. The CDR3 is made up of 17 amino acids. Germline assignment: CDR1 MNHNS and CDR2 SASEGT. CDR3 loop: CASRPPPGLDSTDTQYF. CDR3 coding DNA: TGTGCCAGCAGACCCCCCCCAGGACTAGATAGCACAGATACGCAGTATTTT.

The V and J genes are TRBV20-1 and TRBJ1-5; unclear D gene. Trimming shortened V by 6 bases and J by 11 bases, and 11 bases separated the two germline ends. The V gene's germline CDR1 is DFQATT and CDR2 SNEGSKA (reference sequence). The CDR3 covers 10 residues. CDR3 DNA sequence: TGCAGTGCCGCCCTTGAGACCCAGCATTTT. Translated: CSAALETQHF.

This clonotype was recorded a few times. This chain links TRBV29-1 with TRBJ2-7; TRBD1 matches 7 bases. CDR1 and CDR2 from the germline V gene are SQVTM and ANQGSEA. This CDR3 contains 12 residues. Unmatched junction bases numbered 7, after V lost 6 bases and J lost 5 bases. The DNA for the CDR3 is TGCAGCGTGACAGGGAAGCTCCACGAGCAGTACTTC. Translated, it gives CSVTGKLHEQYF.

The chain is built from TRBV5-1 and TRBJ2-3, with a possible D match to TRBD2 (5 bases). The CDR3 is 15 residues long. From germline, CDR1 is SGHRS and CDR2 YFSETQ. V was clipped by 0 bases and J by 0 bases, with 8 bases between them. The CDR3 sequence is CASSLVLASTDTQYF. CDR3 bases: TGCGCCAGCAGCTTGGTGTTAGCGAGCACAGATACGCAGTATTTT.

The chain employs TRBV29-1 and TRBJ2-7; 8 bases match TRBD2. The germline gives CDR1 SQVTM, CDR2 ANQGSEA. This CDR3 is built from 13 residues. The junction had 7 bases not matched to a gene; V was cut back by 4 bases and J by 5 bases. This CDR3 reads CSVAGGRFNEQYF. The CDR3 DNA is TGCAGCGTTGCGGGCGGGAGGTTCAACGAGCAGTACTTC.

This rearrangement joins TRBV5-4 to TRBJ2-5, with TRBD1 matching over 7 bases. Germline V gene data show CDR1 as SGHNT and CDR2 as YYREEE (reference sequence). The CDR3 loop spans 14 amino acids. V trimming: 4 bases; J trimming: 5 bases; junction bases outside the gene matches: 8. CDR3 in amino acids: CASSRQGRMETQYF. The CDR3 coding sequence is TGTGCCAGCAGCCGACAGGGAAGGATGGAGACCCAGTACTTC. The full variable domain, completed using reference TRBV5-4 and TRBJ2-5, is ETGVTQSPTHLIKTRGQQVTLRCSSQSGHNTVSWYQQALGQGPQFIFQYYREEENGRGNFPPRFSGLQFPNYSSELNVNALELDDSALYLCASSRQGRMETQYFGPGTRLLVL.

V gene TRBV29-1 combines with J gene TRBJ2-4; 7 bases agree with TRBD1. This CDR3 contains 14 residues. The V segment lost 3 bases and the J segment 7 bases; nucleotides outside the gene matches: 9. Germline V gene data show CDR1 as SQVTM and CDR2 as ANQGSEA. The CDR3 region has the DNA TGCAGCGTTGATTTGACAGGGCTGCGGAACATTCAGTACTTC. Translation: CSVDLTGLRNIQYF. Full variable domain (missing parts from reference TRBV29-1 and TRBJ2-4): SAVISQKPSRDICQRGTSLTIQCQVDSQVTMMFWYRQQPGQSLTLIATANQGSEATYESGFVIDKFPISRPNLTFSTLTVSNMSPEDSSIYLCSVDLTGLRNIQYFGAGTRLSVL.

V usage is TRBV6-5 and J usage is TRBJ2-4, with 7 bases matching TRBD2. The CDR3 consists of 13 residues. Germline assignment: CDR1 MNHEY and CDR2 SVGAGI. V was pared by 0 bases and J by 9 bases, with 2 bases of the junction left unmatched. The CDR3 is CASSYSTSSIQYF. CDR3 DNA sequence: TGTGCCAGCAGTTACTCGACTAGCAGCATTCAGTACTTC.

The V and J genes are TRBV15 and TRBJ1-4, with 7 positions matching TRBD1. Trimming removed 0 bases from V and 6 bases from J; junction bases left unmatched: 4. In germline, CDR1 is LNHNV, CDR2 YYDKDF (reference sequence). This CDR3 is built from 15 residues. The CDR3 sequence: CATSRDKGAHEKLFF. The CDR3 DNA follows: TGTGCCACCAGCAGAGATAAGGGGGCACATGAAAAACTGTTTTTT.

The chain couples TRBV23-1 to TRBJ1-1; a possible D gene is TRBD1 (6 bases). TRBV23-1 is designated an ORF whose function remains uncertain. This CDR3 spans 13 amino acids. The V end lost 4 bases, the J end lost 3 bases, and 9 bases lay between the germline ends. In DNA form, the CDR3 reads TGCGCCAGCAGTCGACAGGAGGACACTGAAGCTTTCTTT. It yields the protein CASSRQEDTEAFF.